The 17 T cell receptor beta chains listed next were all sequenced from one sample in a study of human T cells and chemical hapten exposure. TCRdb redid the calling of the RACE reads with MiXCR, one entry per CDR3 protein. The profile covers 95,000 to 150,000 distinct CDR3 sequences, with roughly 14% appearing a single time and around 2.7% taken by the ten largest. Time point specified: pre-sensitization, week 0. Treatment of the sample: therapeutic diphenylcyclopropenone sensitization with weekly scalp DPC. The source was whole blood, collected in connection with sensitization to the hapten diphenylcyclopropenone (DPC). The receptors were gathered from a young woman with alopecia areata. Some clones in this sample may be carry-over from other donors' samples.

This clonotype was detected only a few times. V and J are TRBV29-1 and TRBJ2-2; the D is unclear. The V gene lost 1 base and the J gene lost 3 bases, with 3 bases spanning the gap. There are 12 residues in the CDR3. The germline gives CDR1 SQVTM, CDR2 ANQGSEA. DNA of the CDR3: TGCAGCGTTGAAGCACACACCGGGGAGCTGTTTTTT. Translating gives CSVEAHTGELFF.

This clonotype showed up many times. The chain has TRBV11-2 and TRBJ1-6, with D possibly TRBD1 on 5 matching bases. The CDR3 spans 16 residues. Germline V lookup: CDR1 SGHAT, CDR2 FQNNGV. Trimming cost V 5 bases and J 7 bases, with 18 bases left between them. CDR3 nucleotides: TGTGCCAGCAGCCGCAAGAGTGGGACGCTCAATTCACCCCTCCACTTT. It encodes CASSRKSGTLNSPLHF. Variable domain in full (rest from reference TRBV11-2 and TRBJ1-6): EAGVAQSPRYKIIEKRQSVAFWCNPISGHATLYWYQQILGQGPKLLIQFQNNGVVDDSQLPKDRFSAERLKGVDSTLKIQPAKLEDSAVYLCASSRKSGTLNSPLHFGNGTRLTVT.

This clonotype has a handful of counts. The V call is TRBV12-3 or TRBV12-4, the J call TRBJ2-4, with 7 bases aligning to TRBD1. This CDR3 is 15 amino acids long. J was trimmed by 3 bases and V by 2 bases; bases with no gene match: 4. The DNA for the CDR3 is TGTGCCAGCAGTTTACAGGGGGTAGGCAAAAACATTCAGTACTTC. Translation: CASSLQGVGKNIQYF.

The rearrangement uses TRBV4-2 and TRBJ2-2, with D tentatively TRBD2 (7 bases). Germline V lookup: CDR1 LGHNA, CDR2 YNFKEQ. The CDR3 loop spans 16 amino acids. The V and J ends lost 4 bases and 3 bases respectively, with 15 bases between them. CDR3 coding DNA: TGTGCCAGCAGCCCCCTCGGGGGGCGCGACACCGGGGAGCTGTTTTTT. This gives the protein CASSPLGGRDTGELFF.

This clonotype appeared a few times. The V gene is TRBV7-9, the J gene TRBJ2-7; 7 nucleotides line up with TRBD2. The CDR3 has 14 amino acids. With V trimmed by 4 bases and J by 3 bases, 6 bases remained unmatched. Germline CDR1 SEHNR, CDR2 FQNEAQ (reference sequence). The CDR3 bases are TGTGCCAGCAGCTCGGGACTACCTAGCTACGAGCAGTACTTC. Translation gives CASSSGLPSYEQYF.

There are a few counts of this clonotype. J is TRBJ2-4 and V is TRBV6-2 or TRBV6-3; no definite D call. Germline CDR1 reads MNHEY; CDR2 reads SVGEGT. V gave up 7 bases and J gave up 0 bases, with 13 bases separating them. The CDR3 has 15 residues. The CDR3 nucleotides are TGTGCCAGCACCCCCAATCTGCAAGCCAAAAACATTCAGTACTTC. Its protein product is CASTPNLQAKNIQYF.

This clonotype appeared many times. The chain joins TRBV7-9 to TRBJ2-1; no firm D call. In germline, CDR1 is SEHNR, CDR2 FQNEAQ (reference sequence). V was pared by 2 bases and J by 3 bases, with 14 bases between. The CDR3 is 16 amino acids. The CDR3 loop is CASSLRSRSDYNEQFF. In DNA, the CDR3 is TGTGCCAGCAGCTTAAGGTCCCGTTCAGACTACAATGAGCAGTTCTTC.

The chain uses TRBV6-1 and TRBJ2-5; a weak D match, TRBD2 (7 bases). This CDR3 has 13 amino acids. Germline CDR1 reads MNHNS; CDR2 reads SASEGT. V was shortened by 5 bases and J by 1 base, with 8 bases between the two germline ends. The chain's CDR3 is CASSRGAQETQYF. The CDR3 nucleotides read TGTGCCAGCAGTCGGGGGGCCCAAGAGACCCAGTACTTC.

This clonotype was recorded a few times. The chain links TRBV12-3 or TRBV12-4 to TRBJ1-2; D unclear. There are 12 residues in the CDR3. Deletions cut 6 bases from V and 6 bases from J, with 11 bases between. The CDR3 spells CASSPGGDGYTF. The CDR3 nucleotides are TGTGCCAGCAGCCCCGGCGGAGATGGCTACACCTTC.

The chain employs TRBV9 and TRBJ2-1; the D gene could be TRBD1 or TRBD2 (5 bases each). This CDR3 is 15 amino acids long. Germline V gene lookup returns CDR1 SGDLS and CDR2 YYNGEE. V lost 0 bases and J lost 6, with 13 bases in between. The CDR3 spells CASSVVPGGGNEQFF. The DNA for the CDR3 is TGTGCCAGCAGCGTAGTACCTGGGGGTGGCAATGAGCAGTTCTTC. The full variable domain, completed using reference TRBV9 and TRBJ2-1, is DSGVTQTPKHLITATGQRVTLRCSPRSGDLSVYWYQQSLDQGLQFLIQYYNGEERAKGNILERFSAQQFPDLHSELNLSSLELGDSALYFCASSVVPGGGNEQFFGPGTRLTVL.

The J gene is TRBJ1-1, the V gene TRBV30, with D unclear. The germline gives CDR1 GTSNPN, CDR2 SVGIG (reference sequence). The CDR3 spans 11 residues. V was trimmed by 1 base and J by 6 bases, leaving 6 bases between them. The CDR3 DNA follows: TGTGCCTGGAGTGAGTTGGCTGAAGCTTTCTTT. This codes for CAWSELAEAFF.

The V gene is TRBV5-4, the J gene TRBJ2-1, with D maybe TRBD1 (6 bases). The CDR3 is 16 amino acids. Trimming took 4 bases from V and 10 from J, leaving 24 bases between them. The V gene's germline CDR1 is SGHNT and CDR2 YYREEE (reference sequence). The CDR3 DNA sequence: TGTGCCAGCAGCCTTGTGGCGCCTAGGACAGTCGGGGAGCAGTTCTTC. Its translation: CASSLVAPRTVGEQFF.

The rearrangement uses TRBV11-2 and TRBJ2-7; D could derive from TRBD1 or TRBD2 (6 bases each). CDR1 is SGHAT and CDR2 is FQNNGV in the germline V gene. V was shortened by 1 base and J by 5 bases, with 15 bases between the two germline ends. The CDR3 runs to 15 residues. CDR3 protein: CASSLGMGGVHEQYF. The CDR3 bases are TGTGCCAGCAGCTTAGGAATGGGGGGCGTCCACGAGCAGTACTTC.

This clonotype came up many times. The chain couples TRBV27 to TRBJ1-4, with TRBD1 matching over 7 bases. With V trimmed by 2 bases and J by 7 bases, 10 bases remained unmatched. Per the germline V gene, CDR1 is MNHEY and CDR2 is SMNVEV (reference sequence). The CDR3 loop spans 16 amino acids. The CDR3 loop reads CASSLVSEGASEKLFF. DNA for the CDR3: TGTGCCAGCAGTTTAGTAAGTGAGGGGGCTTCTGAAAAACTGTTTTTT.

In DNA, the CDR3 is TGCAGTGCTAGAGCCTACCTAGTCTCAAATGAGCAGTTCTTC. This codes for CSARAYLVSNEQFF. V and J are TRBV20-1 and TRBJ2-1; D remains unclear. The CDR3 is 14 residues long. The V end lost 1 base, the J end lost 7 bases, and 14 bases lay between the germline ends. The germline gives CDR1 DFQATT, CDR2 SNEGSKA (reference sequence).

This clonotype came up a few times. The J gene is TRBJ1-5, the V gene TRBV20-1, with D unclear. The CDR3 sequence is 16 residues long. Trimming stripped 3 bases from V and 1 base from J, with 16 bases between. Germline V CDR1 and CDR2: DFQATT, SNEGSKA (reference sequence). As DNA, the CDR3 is TGCAGTGCTAGTTCACGGAGGATGGGGAGCAATCAGCCCCAGCATTTT. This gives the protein CSASSRRMGSNQPQHF.

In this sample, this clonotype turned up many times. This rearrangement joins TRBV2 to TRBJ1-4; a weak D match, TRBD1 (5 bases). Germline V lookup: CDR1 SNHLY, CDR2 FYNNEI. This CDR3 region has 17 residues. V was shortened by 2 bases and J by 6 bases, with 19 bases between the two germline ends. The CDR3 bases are TGTGCCAGCAGTGAACAGGGAATATTTTCGGGTGATGAAAAACTGTTTTTT. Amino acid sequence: CASSEQGIFSGDEKLFF.